This T cell receptor (beta chain) was observed in a study of CD4 T cells in relation to SARS-CoV-2 and coronaviruses. Method: immunoSEQ multiplex PCR; TCRdb's copy keeps in-frame clones and lacks some. The sample carries approximately 25,000 clones, over 70% recorded once. Germline V CDR1 and CDR2: KGHSH, LQKENI. The germline V and J ends were trimmed by 5 bases and 4 bases, with 23 bases remaining between them. This CDR3 region has 17 residues. Before the COVID-19 pandemic, during about 2011-2019, CD4+ T cells were taken from unexposed donors. After nine to ten days of culture, CD4+ T cells were isolated. As for this clone: Antigen specificity is unknown.

The genes are TRBV18 and TRBJ2-5, with D perhaps TRBD2 (6 bases). Sequencing was carried out using CD4+ T cells from PBMCs, cultured in vitro. The source is a human donor in good health. CDR3: CASSLAGTTFGIETQYF. As DNA, the CDR3 is TGTGCCAGCTCATTGGCGGGAACTACCTTCGGAATAGAGACCCAGTACTTC.